This TCR beta chain was retrieved from a study of T cells in Graves' hyperthyroidism and ophthalmopathy. Amplified TCR beta CDR3 regions derived from RNA transcripts. Using the HTBI primer set, a first-round RT-PCR was run on the TCR CDR3. TCRdb reprocessed the multiplex PCR reads with MiXCR, giving one entry per CDR3 protein. The sample has about 480,000 distinct CDR3 sequences, about 20% seen once. Germline values: CDR1 DFQATT, CDR2 SNEGSKA (reference sequence). The CDR3 contains 15 residues. Trimming removed 5 bases from V and 2 bases from J, with 15 bases in between. Sequenced: blood. The V gene is TRBV20-1, the J gene TRBJ2-2; D is perhaps TRBD1 or TRBD2 (5 bases each). This receptor was obtained from a woman in her 70s with Graves' ophthalmopathy. The CDR3 DNA is TGCAGTGCTCCTGGACTGGGGGTAAACACCGGGGAGCTGTTTTTT. It specifies CSAPGLGVNTGELFF.